Listed below are T cell receptor beta chains from one sample, sequenced in a study of T-cell memory formation after mild COVID-19. MiXCR, run by TCRdb on the 5' RACE reads, gives a single entry per CDR3 protein. The sample lists hundreds of thousands of distinct CDR3 sequences, 23% occurring once. Material: PBMCs or a T cell subset sorted from them (not recorded which). The receptors come from an adult woman who had mild COVID-19 (a few samples of this study predate the infection). Cell type and time point are not known. Both conserved end residues are part of each CDR3. D genes are given only for firm matches. Clone size, where shown, is once, few, many, or a class for clones that have expanded.

j_gene | abundance | d_gene | len | v_gene | CDR3aa | CDR3nt
TRBJ1-5 | NA | TRBD1 | 14 | TRBV5-1 | CASSSGTGMGPQHF | TGCGCCAGCAGCTCAGGGACAGGGATGGGGCCCCAGCATTTT
TRBJ2-7 | NA | TRBD2 | 15 | TRBV28 | CASSPHSGSSYEQYF | TGTGCCAGCAGTCCCCATAGCGGGAGCTCCTACGAGCAGTACTTC
TRBJ2-3 | NA | TRBD2 | 13 | TRBV4-3 | CASGGRETDTQYF | TGCGCCAGCGGCGGGCGGGAGACAGATACGCAGTATTTT
TRBJ2-5 | NA | TRBD2 | 11 | TRBV12-3/TRBV12-4 | CASTRGETQYF | TGTGCCAGCACGCGGGGGGAGACCCAGTACTTC
TRBJ2-7 | few | NA | 14 | TRBV27 | CASSPSRVSYEQYF | TGTGCCAGCAGCCCGTCCAGGGTCTCCTACGAGCAGTACTTC
TRBJ1-2 | NA | TRBD1 | 15 | TRBV5-1 | CASSPRTGAGDGYTF | TGCGCCAGCAGCCCCCGGACAGGAGCAGGGGATGGCTACACCTTC
TRBJ2-1 | NA | TRBD2 | 14 | TRBV9 | CASSARTSVDEQFF | TGTGCCAGCAGCGCCCGGACTAGCGTAGATGAGCAGTTCTTC
TRBJ2-3 | NA | NA | 16 | TRBV9 | CASSPSLAGWTDTQYF | TGTGCCAGCAGCCCGTCCTTGGCGGGATGGACAGATACGCAGTATTTT
TRBJ2-1 | NA | NA | 14 | TRBV9 | CASSVGGIYNEQFF | TGTGCCAGCAGCGTAGGGGGAATCTACAATGAGCAGTTCTTC
TRBJ1-1 | NA | NA | 14 | TRBV7-2 | CASSLKGLGTEAFF | TGTGCCAGCAGCTTGAAAGGTCTGGGCACTGAAGCTTTCTTT
TRBJ1-1 | few | NA | 14 | TRBV14 | CASSQGGGLTEAFF | TGTGCCAGCAGCCAAGGGGGGGGGCTCACTGAAGCTTTCTTT
TRBJ1-1 | NA | TRBD1 | 14 | TRBV5-1 | CASSKVTGATEAFF | TGCGCCAGCAGCAAAGTGACAGGGGCCACTGAAGCTTTCTTT
TRBJ2-4 | NA | NA | 15 | TRBV11-2 | CASSLEFGGRSIQYF | TGTGCCAGCAGCTTGGAGTTCGGGGGGCGAAGCATTCAGTACTTC
TRBJ2-7 | few | TRBD1 | 16 | TRBV6-1 | CASSDGPRQGAYEQYF | TGTGCCAGCAGTGATGGCCCTAGACAGGGGGCCTACGAGCAGTACTTC
TRBJ2-1 | many | TRBD2 | 14 | TRBV5-1 | CASSWASGSNEQFF | TGCGCCAGCAGTTGGGCTAGCGGGAGCAATGAGCAGTTCTTC
TRBJ2-7 | NA | NA | 14 | TRBV4-2 | CASSRGAGNYEQYF | TGTGCCAGCAGTCGCGGGGCCGGAAATTACGAGCAGTACTTC
TRBJ2-5 | few | TRBD1 | 15 | TRBV12-3/TRBV12-4 | CASTLGGQGTETQYF | TGTGCCAGCACCCTAGGGGGACAGGGGACAGAGACCCAGTACTTC
TRBJ2-3 | NA | NA | 15 | TRBV5-1 | CASSLYGPSTDTQYF | TGCGCCAGCAGCTTGTATGGGCCTAGCACAGATACGCAGTATTTT
TRBJ2-7 | few | NA | 16 | TRBV7-2 | CASSLVPDARSYEQYF | TGTGCCAGCAGCTTAGTTCCGGACGCGCGGTCCTACGAGCAGTACTTC